This passage covers 29 T cell receptor beta chains from one sample sequenced in a study of human T cells and chemical hapten exposure. Time point noted: pre-sensitization, week 0. Noted treatment: therapeutic diphenylcyclopropenone sensitization with weekly scalp DPC. TCRdb itself ran the RACE reads through MiXCR, one entry per CDR3 protein. The sample carries tens of thousands of distinct CDR3 sequences, around a tenth recorded once. The input for sequencing was whole blood, taken in connection with sensitization to the hapten diphenylcyclopropenone (DPC). The receptors shown here come from a woman aged 35 to 49 with alopecia areata. Some clones in this sample may be carry-over from other donors' samples.

The V gene is TRBV27, the J gene TRBJ1-5; maybe TRBD1 (5 bases). Germline V gives CDR1 MNHEY, CDR2 SMNVEV (reference sequence). This CDR3 has 15 amino acids. With 8 bases removed from V and 4 bases from J, the gap between germline ends came to 18 bases. CDR3 loop: CASSPLPGNNQPQHF. The CDR3 DNA reads TGTGCCAGCTCGCCCCTCCCAGGGAATAATCAGCCCCAGCATTTT.

This clonotype was counted ten times or more. The V and J genes are TRBV5-6 and TRBJ1-1; TRBD1 is a possible D gene (5 bases). The CDR3 has 15 amino acids. Germline CDR1 SGHDT, CDR2 YYEEEE. The V end lost 4 bases, the J end lost 2 bases, and 15 bases lay between the germline ends. This CDR3 reads CASSLYDRSNTEAFF. The CDR3 DNA sequence: TGTGCCAGCAGCCTATACGACAGAAGTAACACTGAAGCTTTCTTT. The full variable domain, with the rest looked up from reference TRBV5-6 and TRBJ1-1, is DAGVTQSPTHLIKTRGQQVTLRCSPKSGHDTVSWYQQALGQGPQFIFQYYEEEERQRGNFPDRFSGHQFPNYSSELNVNALLLGDSALYLCASSLYDRSNTEAFFGQGTRLTVV.

This clonotype was seen many times. V is TRBV7-3 and J is TRBJ1-6; the match to TRBD1 covers 7 bases. The V gene's germline CDR1 is SGHTA and CDR2 FQGTGA. Trimming cost V 4 bases and J 8 bases; bases outside gene matches: 2. The CDR3 extends over 13 amino acids. The CDR3 region is CASSWTGDSPLHF. Written as DNA, the CDR3 is TGTGCCAGCAGCTGGACAGGTGATTCACCCCTCCACTTT.

This chain uses TRBV13 with TRBJ2-7, with unresolved D. Germline values: CDR1 PRHDT, CDR2 FYEKMQ (reference sequence). CDR3 length: 12 residues. The germline V and J ends were trimmed by 10 bases and 6 bases, with 16 bases remaining between them. CDR3 loop: CATAQVWGEQYF. CDR3 coding DNA: TGTGCCACCGCCCAGGTTTGGGGCGAGCAGTACTTC.

The chain links TRBV20-1 to TRBJ2-4; D remains ambiguous. The CDR3 length is 13 residues. Germline-derived CDR1 and CDR2 are DFQATT and SNEGSKA (reference sequence). Trimming stripped 1 base from V and 1 base from J, with 5 bases between. CDR3 amino acids: CSARAHAKNIQYF. CDR3 DNA: TGCAGTGCTAGAGCCCATGCCAAAAACATTCAGTACTTC.

In its sample, this clonotype was seen a few times. The chain employs TRBV5-4 and TRBJ2-1, with D maybe TRBD1 (5 bases). The germline CDR1 and CDR2 sequences are SGHNT and YYREEE (reference sequence). V was cut by 7 bases and J by 3 bases, with 14 bases left in between. This CDR3 is built from 14 residues. This CDR3 reads CASRSREIYNEQFF. CDR3 bases: TGTGCCAGCCGGAGCAGGGAAATCTACAATGAGCAGTTCTTC.

This clonotype appeared many times. The V call is TRBV28, the J call TRBJ2-5; D remains unclear. The CDR3 sequence is 14 residues long. V lost 2 bases and J 0 bases, leaving 7 bases between the germline ends. The germline CDR1 and CDR2 sequences are MDHEN and SYDVKM. In DNA form, the CDR3 reads TGTGCCAGCAGTTTACCCCGGAACCAAGAGACCCAGTACTTC. Protein product: CASSLPRNQETQYF. The variable domain in full, with the rest retrieved from reference TRBV28 and TRBJ2-5, is DVKVTQSSRYLVKRTGEKVFLECVQDMDHENMFWYRQDPGLGLRLIYFSYDVKMKEKGDIPEGYSVSREKKERFSLILESASTNQTSMYLCASSLPRNQETQYFGPGTRLLVL.

This chain uses TRBV29-1 with TRBJ2-7; D call uncertain. V shed 4 bases and J shed 2 bases, with 9 bases lying between them. This CDR3 has 12 residues. Germline V lookup: CDR1 SQVTM, CDR2 ANQGSEA. The CDR3 coding sequence is TGCAGCGTTGGGGTATCGACCTACGAGCAGTACTTC. Translating it yields CSVGVSTYEQYF.

The sample holds many counts of this clonotype. The rearrangement uses TRBV20-1 and TRBJ2-3; 8 positions agree with TRBD2. CDR3 size: 14 residues. Germline V gene sequence: CDR1 DFQATT, CDR2 SNEGSKA (reference sequence). V shed 2 bases and J 2 bases; nucleotides not matched to a gene: 3. CDR3 bases: TGCAGTGCTAGAATACTAGCGGACACAGATACGCAGTATTTT. Translation gives CSARILADTDTQYF.

This clonotype has a count of ten or more. V usage is TRBV29-1 and J usage is TRBJ2-3; TRBD2 might be the D (6 bases). The V gene's germline CDR1 is SQVTM and CDR2 ANQGSEA. Trimming took 4 bases from V and 2 from J, leaving 13 bases between them. This CDR3 region has 14 residues. The chain's CDR3 is CSVGASVNTDTQYF. As DNA, the CDR3 is TGCAGCGTTGGGGCTAGCGTTAACACAGATACGCAGTATTTT.

The chain has TRBV18 and TRBJ1-1; D is undetermined. CDR3 length: 14 amino acids. Germline loops: CDR1 KGHSH, CDR2 LQKENI. V was clipped by 1 base and J by 4 bases, with 10 bases between them. As DNA, the CDR3 is TGTGCCAGCTCACCACTGGGATTCGGCACTGAAGCTTTCTTT. Translation gives CASSPLGFGTEAFF.

This clonotype was seen repeatedly, ten times or more. J is TRBJ2-7 and V is TRBV5-4; TRBD1 might be the D (6 bases). From germline, CDR1 is SGHNT and CDR2 YYREEE (reference sequence). The V and J ends lost 4 bases and 2 bases respectively, with 13 bases between them. This CDR3 region has 14 residues. CDR3 sequence (DNA): TGTGCCAGCAGCCGGTACAGGGATGCCTACGAGCAGTACTTC. This sequence encodes CASSRYRDAYEQYF. The complete variable domain, with remaining parts taken from reference TRBV5-4 and TRBJ2-7, reads ETGVTQSPTHLIKTRGQQVTLRCSSQSGHNTVSWYQQALGQGPQFIFQYYREEENGRGNFPPRFSGLQFPNYSSELNVNALELDDSALYLCASSRYRDAYEQYFGPGTRLTVT.

This clonotype was counted ten times or more. The chain has TRBV5-8 and TRBJ1-1; unclear D gene. Trimming removed 7 bases from V and 2 bases from J, with 9 bases in between. The CDR3 spans 12 residues. Germline V lookup: CDR1 SGHTS, CDR2 YDEGEE. The CDR3 sequence: CASSRINTEAFF. The DNA for the CDR3 is TGTGCCAGCTCCAGAATTAACACTGAAGCTTTCTTT.

The chain uses TRBV30 and TRBJ2-1; 7 nucleotides match TRBD2. V lost 5 bases and J lost 8; bases outside the gene matches: 3. Germline CDR1 and CDR2: GTSNPN and SVGIG (reference sequence). The length of the CDR3 is 11 residues. CDR3 DNA sequence: TGTGCCTGGGGGGGACTATATGAGCAGTTCTTC. Translated, it gives CAWGGLYEQFF. Full variable domain (outside the CDR3, taken from reference TRBV30 and TRBJ2-1): SQTIHQWPATLVQPVGSPLSLECTVEGTSNPNLYWYRQAAGRGLQLLFYSVGIGQISSEVPQNLSASRPQDRQFILSSKKLLLSDSGFYLCAWGGLYEQFFGPGTRLTVL.

The chain carries TRBV7-9 and TRBJ2-1; D tentatively reads TRBD1 or TRBD2 (5 bases each). This CDR3 spans 14 amino acids. Germline values: CDR1 SEHNR, CDR2 FQNEAQ (reference sequence). V was pared by 0 bases and J by 3 bases, with 6 bases between. The CDR3 nucleotides are TGTGCCAGCAGCTTAGCGGGGGACTACAATGAGCAGTTCTTC. It yields the protein CASSLAGDYNEQFF.

J is TRBJ1-2 and V is TRBV3-1; perhaps TRBD1 as D (6 bases). The CDR3 loop spans 17 amino acids. The germline V and J ends were trimmed by 0 bases and 8 bases, with 22 bases remaining between them. In germline, CDR1 is LGHDT, CDR2 YNNKEL (reference sequence). The CDR3 DNA reads TGTGCCAGCAGCCAAGATGAACAGGGAGGGCCTCATTGGGGCTACACCTTC. Translation gives CASSQDEQGGPHWGYTF.

The CDR3 sequence is CASSLPVTDLSTDTQYF. CDR3 in DNA: TGTGCCAGCAGCTTACCCGTAACGGACCTCAGCACAGATACGCAGTATTTT. The V and J genes are TRBV7-6 and TRBJ2-3; no definite D call. V was clipped by 2 bases and J by 0 bases, with 15 bases between them. The CDR3 length is 17 residues. Looked up from germline, CDR1 is SGHVS and CDR2 is FNYEAQ.

This clonotype was seen repeatedly, ten times or more. The genes are TRBV4-3 and TRBJ2-1, with 8 bases that match TRBD1. The junction had 0 bases not matched to a gene; V was cut back by 1 base and J by 1 base. Germline assignment: CDR1 LGHNA and CDR2 YSLEER. The length of the CDR3 is 15 residues. In DNA, the CDR3 is TGCGCCAGCAGCCAAGGGACAGGGTCCTACAATGAGCAGTTCTTC. This translates into CASSQGTGSYNEQFF.

V gene TRBV4-2 combines with J gene TRBJ1-6; D unresolved. There are 17 residues in the CDR3. V shed 0 bases and J shed 7 bases, with 16 bases lying between them. The germline gives CDR1 LGHNA, CDR2 YNFKEQ. This chain's CDR3 is CASSQDGTVGINSPLHF. The CDR3 coding sequence is TGTGCCAGCAGCCAAGACGGAACAGTCGGAATAAATTCACCCCTCCACTTT.

This clonotype was seen repeatedly, ten times or more. The V and J genes are TRBV28 and TRBJ1-1, with D possibly TRBD1 on 5 matching bases. This CDR3 has 14 residues. Germline V gene data show CDR1 as MDHEN and CDR2 as SYDVKM. Trimming cost V 5 bases and J 1 base, with 11 bases left between them. The CDR3 DNA follows: TGTGCCAGCAGTCCGGGACGGTCGAACACTGAAGCTTTCTTT. It codes for CASSPGRSNTEAFF. The full variable domain, rest sourced from reference TRBV28 and TRBJ1-1, is DVKVTQSSRYLVKRTGEKVFLECVQDMDHENMFWYRQDPGLGLRLIYFSYDVKMKEKGDIPEGYSVSREKKERFSLILESASTNQTSMYLCASSPGRSNTEAFFGQGTRLTVV.

The CDR3 loop is CASSFYPANYGYTF. In nucleotides, the CDR3 is TGTGCCAGCAGTTTTTATCCGGCTAACTATGGCTACACCTTC. V is TRBV27 and J is TRBJ1-2; D not certain. CDR1 MNHEY and CDR2 SMNVEV come from the germline V gene (reference sequence). The length of the CDR3 is 14 residues. V was cut by 3 bases and J by 0 bases, with 8 bases left in between.

This clonotype was seen only a few times. The chain is built from TRBV29-1 and TRBJ1-2, with no clear D. This CDR3 spans 12 amino acids. The germline V and J ends were trimmed by 5 bases and 8 bases, with 15 bases remaining between them. Germline CDR1 SQVTM, CDR2 ANQGSEA. Written as DNA, the CDR3 is TGCAGCGTTCCCGGACCCCAAGGCGGCTACACCTTC. This codes for CSVPGPQGGYTF.

Ten or more counts support this clonotype. This rearrangement joins TRBV3-1 to TRBJ2-5, with D possibly TRBD2 on 5 matching bases. V dropped 4 bases and J dropped 1 base, with 16 bases sitting between them. This CDR3 spans 16 amino acids. Germline CDR1 reads LGHDT; CDR2 reads YNNKEL (reference sequence). Written as DNA, the CDR3 is TGTGCCAGCAGCCGACGGGATGTGGGCTTCCAAGAGACCCAGTACTTC. It is translated as CASSRRDVGFQETQYF.

This clonotype was counted many times. The J gene is TRBJ2-3, the V gene TRBV6-1; D possibly matches TRBD1 or TRBD2 (5 bases each). Germline V CDR1 and CDR2: MNHNS, SASEGT. V lost 7 bases and J lost 0, with 14 bases in between. The CDR3 extends over 15 amino acids. CDR3 nucleotide sequence: TGTGCCAGCACTCCAAGGGACGGTAGCACAGATACGCAGTATTTT. Protein sequence: CASTPRDGSTDTQYF.

This clonotype was picked up many times. The V and J genes are TRBV29-1 and TRBJ2-7, with a tentative D call TRBD1 (6 bases). The CDR3 covers 12 residues. Trimming removed 6 bases at V and 3 bases at J, with 12 bases between. The germline CDR1 and CDR2 sequences are SQVTM and ANQGSEA. The CDR3, as DNA: TGCAGCGTGGGACAATGGGGCTACGAGCAGTACTTC. Protein product: CSVGQWGYEQYF.

The table lists this clonotype with many counts. The chain is built from TRBV19 and TRBJ2-7, with D hard to call. CDR3 size: 14 residues. CDR1 LNHDA and CDR2 SQIVND come from the germline V gene (reference sequence). Trimming left V 3 bases short and J 2 bases short, with 11 bases between. The CDR3: CASSIGVTTYEQYF. CDR3 nucleotides: TGTGCCAGTAGTATCGGTGTAACGACCTACGAGCAGTACTTC.

This clonotype was observed a few times. The chain is built from TRBV11-2 and TRBJ2-7; D call uncertain. Trimming pared 7 bases from V and 2 bases from J, leaving 12 bases between. The CDR3 consists of 13 residues. Germline CDR1 SGHAT, CDR2 FQNNGV. The CDR3 protein is CASTRATTYEQYF. CDR3 nucleotide sequence: TGTGCCAGCACCCGGGCCACTACCTACGAGCAGTACTTC.

This clonotype was seen at least ten times. The rearrangement uses TRBV2 and TRBJ1-2, with a possible D match to TRBD1 (5 bases). Trimming removed 4 bases at V and 7 bases at J, with 13 bases between. The CDR3 has 13 residues. Germline lookup yields CDR1 SNHLY and CDR2 FYNNEI. The CDR3 loop reads CASSGQGSGGYTF. The CDR3 nucleotides are TGTGCCAGCAGTGGTCAGGGAAGTGGTGGCTACACCTTC.

This clonotype was recorded many times. The CDR3 region is CASSLGVANTEAFF. CDR3 sequence (DNA): TGTGCCAGCAGCTTAGGGGTGGCCAACACTGAAGCTTTCTTT. This chain connects TRBV7-2 to TRBJ1-1; D is undetermined. V shed 1 base and J shed 2 bases, with 8 bases lying between them. This CDR3 spans 14 amino acids. CDR1 and CDR2 from the germline V gene are SGHTA and FQGNSA.